Sequencing of this T cell receptor beta chain was carried out in a study of blood T cell repertoires in COVID-19. Whole-study context: Acute-phase and convalescent COVID-19 samples originated in the United States, Italy and Spain.

Germline-derived CDR1 and CDR2 are MNHEY and SVGEGT. The CDR3 contains 15 residues. Trimming took 6 bases from V and 4 from J; bases not matched to a gene: 7. How the authors handled the data: Nucleated cell counts were estimated from reference gene primer amplification. Data came from immunoSEQ multiplex PCR; TCRdb stores just in-frame clones and leaves some out. That table furnishes V, J and clone size, whereas the DNA furnished D and trimming. The top ten clones hold around 4.7% of a sample with roughly 250,000 clones, roughly 82% of them seen once. This chain connects TRBV6-2 or TRBV6-3 to TRBJ1-5; 9 nucleotides match TRBD1. The sequencing input was peripheral blood. The receptor comes from a woman aged 70-85 years with acute or convalescent COVID-19. CDR3 protein: CASSRRGQGNQPQHF. In nucleotides, the CDR3 is TGTGCCAGCAGCCGCCGTGGACAGGGGAATCAGCCCCAGCATTTT.